Sequencing of this TCR beta chain was carried out in a study of blood T cells in healthy people across ages (dated by TCRdb to 2013 to 2016). Background on the whole study: In model experiments, roughly one uniquely barcoded TCR beta cDNA molecule per two T cells was captured by template switching. To avoid experimental bias, donors of different ages were randomly spread across the sequencing lanes. The study measured age-related changes in TCR beta repertoire diversity using deep sequencing normalized with unique cDNA molecular identifiers. Four age groups were formed from the donors: young (average roughly 15 years), middle-aged (approximately 42), aged (around 68) and long-lived (more than 75). Using the same blood draw, the study looked at two additional independent replicas of 1 million unique cDNA reads for two donors, one aged 18 to 30 and the other aged 80 or older. The full study reports these points: Compared with the aged group, more naive CD4+ T cells, fewer expanded clones and increased TCR diversity were shown by the long-lived group, suggesting age selection. The CMV infection status of donors was not known, potentially confounding age-related changes in expanded clonotypes. A strong correlation was found between observed TCR beta diversity and the percentage of naive T cells measured by flow cytometry. Observed TCR beta diversity per million T cells fell roughly linearly with age, and a significant reduction was already apparent by age approximately 41. Estimates of total diversity from one million sequenced T cells were regarded as lower bounds and underestimates. Because profiling used bulk unsorted PBMCs, naive and antigen-experienced compartments could not be compared conclusively.

The donors were some 39 Caucasian individuals from Russia, aged about 6 to 100 years, who were systemically healthy. Approximately 11 milliliters of peripheral blood were drawn from each donor into EDTA-treated Vacutainer tubes. Ficoll-Paque density-gradient centrifugation was used to isolate PBMCs, with at least 7 million per sample. Total RNA was extracted from PBMCs with Trizol reagent, with at least 5 micrograms obtained per sample. Naive CD45RAhigh/CD27high T cell percentages were measured by flow cytometry on a PBMC aliquot from every donor. Library preparation used 5' RACE. Sequencer: Illumina HiSeq 2500. The second PCR ran for roughly 7 to 12 cycles and used a J-beta primer mix along with a sample-barcoded 5' primer. A template-switch 5' adaptor carrying 12 random nucleotides introduced a unique molecular identifier onto each TCR beta cDNA molecule. Each sample yielded at least 2.5 million CDR3-containing paired-end reads. All of the RNA was converted into first-strand cDNA using the Mint cDNA synthesis kit, with a TRBC-specific oligonucleotide serving as the primer. Following uracil-DNA glycosylase treatment, all cDNA underwent a first 18-cycle PCR with the universal primers M1SS and BC2_uni_R. The authors' analysis ran thus. Each sample was normalized by randomly selecting 1 million high-quality reads, each carrying a distinct molecular identifier. Reads with shared molecular identifiers were discarded instead of being binned into consensus sequences. MiTCR, run with a Q25 quality threshold and the strictest error-elimination algorithm, handled CDR3 identification, clonotype clustering and error correction. A nonparametric unseen species model with Euler transformation was used to estimate a lower bound on total TCR beta diversity. TCRdb handled the public reads itself, with Q25 trimming in fastp and clone calling in MiXCR, and kept productive beta chains. Rows merge per CDR3 protein into single entries with the most common DNA and genes. TCRdb, rather than the study authors, made the V and J calls. The table for this sample lists approximately 850,000 distinct CDR3 sequences; roughly 64% of them were counted only once. The ten largest clonotypes hold about 20% of the sample.

For this clonotype: What this receptor recognizes is not known. Base qualities are not provided; no much larger clone lies one nucleotide away.

Sequences were obtained from blood. The TCR comes from a man aged 30-40 years in good health.

For the CDR3, the sequence is CASSSHQRNTEAFF. In nucleotides, the sequence is TGTGCCAGCAGTTCACACCAAAGGAACACTGAAGCTTTCTTT. The chain is made from TRBV28 and TRBJ1-1; no D gene is confidently identified. The junction shows trimming of 4 bases on V and 1 base on J, plus 10 bases between the germline ends. Sequences MDHEN (CDR1) and SYDVKM (CDR2) are obtained from the germline V gene. Its CDR3 holds 14 amino acids, cysteine through phenylalanine. Of all the DNA, just the CDR3 is kept, 42 bases in frame from base 1. Extended through the reference TRBV28 and TRBJ1-1 proteins, this CDR3 yields the full variable domain: DVKVTQSSRYLVKRTGEKVFLECVQDMDHENMFWYRQDPGLGLRLIYFSYDVKMKEKGDIPEGYSVSREKKERFSLILESASTNQTSMYLCASSSHQRNTEAFFGQGTRLTVV.